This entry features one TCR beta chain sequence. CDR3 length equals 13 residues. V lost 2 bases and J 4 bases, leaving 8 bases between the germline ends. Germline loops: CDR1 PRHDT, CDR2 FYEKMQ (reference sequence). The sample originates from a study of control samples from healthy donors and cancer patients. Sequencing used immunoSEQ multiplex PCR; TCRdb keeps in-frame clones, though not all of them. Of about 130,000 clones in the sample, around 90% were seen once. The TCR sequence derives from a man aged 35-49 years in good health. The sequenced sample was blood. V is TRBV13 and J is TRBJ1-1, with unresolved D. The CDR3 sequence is CASSLLGSTEAFF. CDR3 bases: TGTGCCAGCAGCTTATTAGGGAGCACTGAAGCTTTCTTT. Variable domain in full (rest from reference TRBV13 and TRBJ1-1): AAGVIQSPRHLIKEKRETATLKCYPIPRHDTVYWYQQGPGQDPQFLISFYEKMQSDKGSIPDRFSAQQFSDYHSELNMSSLELGDSALYFCASSLLGSTEAFFGQGTRLTVV.